A single TCR beta chain is shown here with its context. Which antigen it targets is not known. The record has no base qualities; no much larger clone is one base away. The data originate from a study of shared clonotypes between healthy human individuals (TCRdb year 2020). With respect to the entire study: The cohort comprised two women and a few men aged 18 to 49 years. Blood TCR repertoires of a handful of healthy adults were deeply sequenced to estimate repertoire size and the extent of clonotype sharing between individuals. Between about 0.85 and 9.5 billion PBMCs per donor were obtained by leukapheresis. Per donor, three plates each were used for CD4 naive and CD4 memory, two for CD8 naive, and one for CD8 memory. To increase sequencing depth and limit assay-specific biases, different laboratories used diverse techniques to prepare libraries and sequence TCR repertoires. Results the study describes overall, beyond this receptor: Naive subsets generally had larger estimated clonotype richness than memory subsets did. Incomplete sequencing was indicated by rarefaction of sorted-subset datasets, despite the large sequencing depth. Pairwise subsampling led to the expectation that sequencing depth would affect the degree of clonotype sharing among donors. Clonotypes shared by all four sorted-subset donors showed higher generation probabilities than non-shared clonotypes. Sampling was limited to blood, and TCR repertoires in tissue likely differ from TCR repertoires in blood. The genetic and exposure-history diversity represented was limited by the small number of donors. When a handful of donors were compared, the shared fraction of clonotypes was 5% to 6.5% for naive CD4, around 4% for naive CD8, more than 2% for memory CD4, and 0.4% for memory CD8.

Donors were healthy HIV-negative adults with no recently reported acute infections or vaccinations. All donors were Caucasian adults living in Nashville, Tennessee, USA. Magnetic negative selection was used to enrich CD4+ T cells, after which naive cells were positively selected on CD45RA and the negative fraction became the memory subset. Blood was collected by leukapheresis, and PBMCs were isolated by Ficoll-Histopaque density gradient centrifugation and then cryopreserved in liquid nitrogen vapor phase. Analytical flow cytometry was used to check the purity and quantity of every magnetically sorted T cell population. Each sorted fraction had its genomic DNA isolated and then quantified by UV absorbance on a Nanodrop 2000c. Using the deep immunoSEQ assay, TCR CDR3 regions were amplified from genomic DNA by multiplex PCR. Genomic DNA extracted from each cell subset was distributed evenly over all wells of several immunoSEQ 96-well plates, and each plate served as one replicate. For sorted subsets, each replicate PCR was loaded with around 200 ng genomic DNA, equivalent to 30,000 or so T cell genomes. Purified libraries were measured with a Qubit 3.0 fluorometer, size-checked on a Bioanalyzer 2100, and measured again with the KAPA Library Quantification kit. Each immunoSEQ 96-well plate was sequenced on its own single-read 150-cycle Illumina NextSeq 550 flow cell. Regarding the original processing steps: Because the immunoSEQ output held only junctional sequences and lacked quality scores, the filtering could not match the filtering applied to full-length reads. To assign V/J genes and CDR3, sequences were annotated using PyIR, a Python wrapper for IgBLAST v1.9, with IMGT germline references. Reads with weak V/J assignments (E-value above 1e-6), missing CDR3, stop codons, out-of-frame junctions, or ambiguous translated residues were removed. V3J clonotypes were defined as sequences sharing an identical inferred V gene, J gene, and CDR3 amino acid sequence. To compute the percentage overlap between repertoires, the number of shared unique clonotypes was divided by the size of the smaller repertoire. Richness of each repertoire was evaluated using RTK rarefaction, the Chao1 estimator, and Recon v2.1 estimates of unobserved clonotypes. OLGA was used to compute generation probabilities for all TCRbeta clonotypes that the gDNA method yielded from a handful of donors. Entries here come from immuneACCESS through TCRdb and include only in-frame sequences with V and J called. Some clones fail to appear in such tables; in the studies checked, an unresolved V gene covers under half of the shortfall, and the cause of the remainder is unknown. V, J and clone size were drawn from that table, and D and trimming were deduced from the DNA. The sample contains roughly 1.5 million clones, nearly 99% of them found a single time. The ten most abundant clones make up roughly 0.42% of the sample.

The CDR3 starts with the cysteine, ends with the phenylalanine, and has 12 residues. Just CDR3 DNA is preserved here, 36 bases in frame from base 1. V and J are truncated by 3 bases and 7 bases respectively, leaving an intervening sequence of 10 bases. The germline V gene specifies SGDLS as CDR1 and YYNGEE as CDR2. This TCR derives from a man younger than 45 in good health. Sequenced sample: naive CD4+ T cells sorted from blood. The cell subset or site label on this specimen signifies: CD45RA+ positively selected. The chain couples TRBV9 to TRBJ2-5; TRBD2 is a weak D gene call, 5 bases matching. The sequenced DNA is TGTGCCAGCAGCGCCCCCCGGGGGACCCAGTACTTC. Its amino acids are CASSAPRGTQYF.